The rows below give T cell receptor beta chains drawn from one sample of a study of CD4 T cells in relation to SARS-CoV-2 and coronaviruses. No cognate antigen is known for these TCRs. TCRdb's copy holds only in-frame clones and misses some; the assay was immunoSEQ multiplex PCR. The sample lists about 22,000 clones, approximately 82% occurring once. Sequenced: CD4+ T cells from PBMCs, cultured in vitro. These receptors were obtained from a human donor in good health. Each CDR3 is given without its conserved first and last residue.

TRBV6-2/TRBV6-3	TRBJ2-5	ASSSAGGVETQY
TRBV2	TRBJ1-3	ARRESSGNTIY
TRBV19	TRBJ1-5	ASSMGRRRRPQH
TRBV18	TRBJ1-1	ASSPVGRENTEAF
TRBV24-1	TRBJ2-1	ATTSGLTRSNEQF
TRBV3-1/TRBV3-2	TRBJ1-1	ASSPGPRDTEAF
TRBV5-6	TRBJ1-2	ASSLQGSSYGYT
TRBV19	TRBJ1-2	ASSIDGAYGYT
TRBV5-8	TRBJ2-6	ASRSRATGANVLT
TRBV24-1	TRBJ2-1	ATSDFRSSYNEQF
TRBV13	TRBJ1-2	ASSLMDRAIPNYGYT
TRBV30	TRBJ2-7	AWSRVAYEQY
TRBV2	TRBJ2-1	ASSGNYNEQF
TRBV25-1	TRBJ2-1	ASSGNNEQF
TRBV2	TRBJ1-4	ASSRQYQREKLF
TRBV6-2/TRBV6-3	TRBJ1-1	ASSPSQDRGSTEAF
TRBV6-1	TRBJ2-1	ASSGTSGIPLNEQF
TRBV3-1/TRBV3-2	TRBJ1-3	ASSRRLRTGGTGGSGNTIY
TRBV9	TRBJ2-3	ASSADVEIDTQY
TRBV5-5	TRBJ2-3	ASSPYSTDTQY
TRBV24-1	TRBJ2-5	ATSGGSWETQY
TRBV6-1	TRBJ2-3	ASSEAGGQGSDTQY
TRBV30	TRBJ1-4	AWSVLVEKLF
TRBV6-1	TRBJ2-1	ASSDRSGNEQF
TRBV3-1/TRBV3-2	TRBJ1-1	ASSQDRAREGEAF
TRBV27	TRBJ2-7	ASTRTSGMREQY
TRBV28	TRBJ2-7	ASSPDSGRAGYEQY